This section outlines one T cell receptor (beta chain) sequence together with its context. This sample is part of a study of blood T cell repertoires in COVID-19. Study-wide context: From T cells, B-cell-depleted T cells, or PBMCs came the material, which was cDNA or gDNA.

From germline, CDR1 is SQVTM and CDR2 ANQGSEA. The junction had 6 bases not matched to a gene; V was cut back by 0 bases and J by 8 bases. CDR3 size: 14 residues. Study processing details: The authors estimated nucleated cell counts from reference gene primer amplification. Sequenced by immunoSEQ multiplex PCR; TCRdb stores in-frame clones only, minus some. The D gene and trimming were derived from the DNA, and the V and J assignments and clone size from that table. The sample consists of under 300,000 clones, about 83% of them appearing once. Material: peripheral blood. The receptor was isolated from a man younger than 40 who had recovered from COVID-19. This rearrangement joins TRBV29-1 to TRBJ1-2, with 10 positions matching TRBD1. Here the CDR3 reads CSVEDGTGVEGYTF. CDR3 sequence (DNA): TGCAGCGTTGAAGACGGGACAGGGGTTGAGGGCTACACCTTC.